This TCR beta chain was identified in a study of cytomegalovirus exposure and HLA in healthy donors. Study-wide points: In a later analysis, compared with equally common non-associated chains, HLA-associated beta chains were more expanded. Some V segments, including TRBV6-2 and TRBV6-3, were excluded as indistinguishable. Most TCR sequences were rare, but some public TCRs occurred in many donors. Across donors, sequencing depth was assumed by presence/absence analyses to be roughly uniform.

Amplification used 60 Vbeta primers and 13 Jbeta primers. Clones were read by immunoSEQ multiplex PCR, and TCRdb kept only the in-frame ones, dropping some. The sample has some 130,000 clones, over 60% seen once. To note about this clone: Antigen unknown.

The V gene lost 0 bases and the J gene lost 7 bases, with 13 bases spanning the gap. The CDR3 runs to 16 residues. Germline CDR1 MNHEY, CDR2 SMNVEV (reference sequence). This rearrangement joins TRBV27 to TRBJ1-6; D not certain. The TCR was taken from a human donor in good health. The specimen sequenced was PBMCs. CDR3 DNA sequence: TGTGCCAGCAGTTTATCCTCCGGGATCAAAAATTCACCCCTCCACTTT. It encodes CASSLSSGIKNSPLHF.